Following are 9 T cell receptor beta chains from one sample sequenced in a study of regulatory T cells in long-lasting Graves disease. iRepertoire HTBI primers and Arm-PCR of CDR3 regions built TCR beta libraries. TCRdb re-analysed the multiplex PCR reads in MiXCR, keeping a single row per CDR3 protein. The sample holds approximately 400,000 distinct CDR3 sequences; 14% to 15% are singletons and the top ten take over 15%. Time point specified: newly diagnosed GD, antithyroid drugs for less than 3 months. After RNA was extracted from PBMCs, the TCR library was made from it. This sample also belongs to another study, concerning T cells in Graves' hyperthyroidism and ophthalmopathy.

This material consisted of peripheral blood mononuclear cells (PBMCs), taken at new diagnosis, from a patient treated with antithyroid drugs. Receptors were obtained from a woman aged 30 to 39 with Graves disease.

The V gene is TRBV29-1, the J gene TRBJ1-5, with a weak D call TRBD1 (5 bases). The V gene's germline CDR1 is SQVTM and CDR2 ANQGSEA. The CDR3 runs 12 residues. V lost 4 bases to trimming and J lost 6 bases, with 10 bases between them. The CDR3 loop is CSVGGRGQPQHF. The CDR3 coding sequence is TGCAGCGTTGGAGGAAGGGGTCAGCCCCAGCATTTT.

This clonotype was recorded at least ten times. The chain combines TRBV20-1 with TRBJ2-7, with TRBD2 identical over 8 bases. Germline V gene data show CDR1 as DFQATT and CDR2 as SNEGSKA (reference sequence). This CDR3 contains 14 residues. The ends lost 2 bases at V and 5 bases at J; junction bases unmatched: 8. CDR3 DNA sequence: TGCAGTGCTAGAACCTCCGGGACTAGTAACGAGCAGTACTTC. This translates into CSARTSGTSNEQYF.

This clonotype was observed a few times. The CDR3 region is CATSIGLAPSYNEQFF. CDR3 DNA: TGTGCCACCAGCATCGGACTAGCGCCCTCCTACAATGAGCAGTTCTTC. The chain is built from TRBV15 and TRBJ2-1, with 9 bases lining up with TRBD2. Losses at the gene ends were 4 bases for V and 0 bases for J; bases not matched to a gene: 4. Per the germline V gene, CDR1 is LNHNV and CDR2 is YYDKDF (reference sequence). There are 16 residues in the CDR3.

Only a few counts were recorded for this clonotype. The CDR3 reads CATRGGTGGLDTQYF. The CDR3 region has the DNA TGTGCCACCAGGGGGGGGACAGGGGGACTGGATACGCAGTATTTT. V is TRBV10-3 and J is TRBJ2-3; 11 nucleotides agree with TRBD1. Germline values: CDR1 ENHRY, CDR2 SYGVKD. J gave up 6 bases and V 10 bases, and 12 bases lay outside the gene matches. This CDR3 region has 15 residues.

This clonotype was seen repeatedly, ten times or more. The chain has TRBV7-3 and TRBJ2-1; 7 nucleotides agree with TRBD2. CDR3 size: 12 residues. Trimming removed 6 bases from V and 5 bases from J; junction bases left unmatched: 1. Germline CDR1 SGHTA, CDR2 FQGTGA. The CDR3 sequence is CASSLADNEQFF. The CDR3 region has the DNA TGTGCCAGCAGTCTAGCGGACAATGAGCAGTTCTTC.

Comments on this clonotype: A read error is likely here: a far larger clone is one base away. V usage is TRBV11-2 and J usage is TRBJ2-3; TRBD1 is a possible D gene (6 bases). Near its end, the DNA agrees better with TRBJ2-1, so the J call may be wrong. CDR3 size: 13 residues. Germline values: CDR1 SGHAT, CDR2 FQNNGV. The CDR3 spells CASSSGTWNEQFF. The CDR3, as DNA: TGTGCCAGCAGCTCCGGGACATGGAACGAGCAGTTCTTC.

Many counts were recorded for this clonotype. The chain is built from TRBV2 and TRBJ2-5, with TRBD2 matching over 9 bases. Germline CDR1 is SNHLY and CDR2 is FYNNEI. The CDR3 loop spans 14 amino acids. Trimming cost V 6 bases and J 3 bases; bases outside gene matches: 5. CDR3 region: CASSLAGTKETQYF. The CDR3 nucleotides read TGTGCCAGCAGCCTAGCGGGGACGAAAGAGACCCAGTACTTC.

This clonotype has more than one count but fewer than ten. This sequence joins TRBV11-2 and TRBJ2-5; 10 bases are a match to TRBD2. V gave up 1 base and J gave up 5 bases; unmatched junction bases: 13. Germline V gene data show CDR1 as SGHAT and CDR2 as FQNNGV. This CDR3 spans 18 amino acids. The CDR3 coding sequence is TGTGCCAGCAGCTTAGCGGGCCTGGCTAGCGGGAGAGGGGAGACCCAGTACTTC. Residues: CASSLAGLASGRGETQYF.

The DNA for the CDR3 is TGTGCCAGTAGTGCCCGACCGGGACAGCCCCCTTCACCCCTCCACTTT. Translating it yields CASSARPGQPPSPLHF. The chain carries TRBV19 and TRBJ1-6; TRBD1 aligns across 7 bases. V dropped 5 bases and J dropped 9; count of bases not matched to a gene: 13. The CDR3 extends over 16 amino acids. Germline V lookup: CDR1 LNHDA, CDR2 SQIVND (reference sequence).